The 26 T cell receptor beta chains listed next were all sequenced from one sample in a study of blood T cell repertoires in COVID-19. Some clones are missing from TCRdb's copy, which holds only in-frame ones; the method was immunoSEQ multiplex PCR. The data show approximately 100,000 clones, around four fifths seen once. The sample comprised peripheral blood. The source is a woman aged 55-69 years with acute or convalescent COVID-19.

This clone was counted only a few times. V is TRBV5-1 and J is TRBJ2-3; no reliable D call. The CDR3 sequence is 13 residues long. The V gene lost 0 bases and the J gene lost 3 bases, with 5 bases spanning the gap. CDR1 SGHRS and CDR2 YFSETQ come from the germline V gene. The CDR3 here is CASSLGQTDTQYF. In nucleotides, the CDR3 is TGCGCCAGCAGCTTGGGTCAGACAGATACGCAGTATTTT.

The genes are TRBV4-2 and TRBJ2-5; 7 bases fit TRBD2. Germline V lookup: CDR1 LGHNA, CDR2 YNFKEQ. This CDR3 has 17 residues. V shed 0 bases, J shed 4 bases, and the junction held 11 bases outside the gene matches. The CDR3 DNA follows: TGTGCCAGCAGCCAAGATCTCAAGTTGGGGGGGGTAGAGACCCAGTACTTC. The encoded protein is CASSQDLKLGGVETQYF.

In its sample, this clone was seen once. V is TRBV6-4 and J is TRBJ1-2; D uncertain. The ends were cut back, 3 bases at V and 4 bases at J, with 15 bases in the middle. CDR1 is MRHNA, CDR2 SNTAGT, per germline. The CDR3 is made up of 15 amino acids. CDR3 coding DNA: TGTGCCAGCAGTGAAAACAGACCCGGCCGCTATGGCTACACCTTC. Translation: CASSENRPGRYGYTF.

The chain carries TRBV5-8 and TRBJ1-1; 7 nucleotides agree with TRBD1. J lost 11 bases, V lost 1 base, and 8 bases had no gene match. In germline, CDR1 is SGHTS, CDR2 YDEGEE. The CDR3 is 13 residues long. CDR3 amino acids: CASSLLEGASAFF. DNA for the CDR3: TGTGCCAGCAGCTTGTTAGAGGGGGCGAGCGCTTTCTTT.

The rearrangement links TRBV7-9 to TRBJ2-7; TRBD2 matches at 9 bases. Germline V gives CDR1 SEHNR, CDR2 FQNEAQ (reference sequence). The length of the CDR3 is 14 residues. Losses at the gene ends were 3 bases for V and 6 bases for J; bases not matched to a gene: 6. Here the CDR3 DNA reads TGTGCCAGCAGCTTTGCTAGCGGGAAGCCCGAGCAGTACTTC. Translated, it gives CASSFASGKPEQYF.

This clone has more than one count but fewer than ten. The chain joins TRBV30 to TRBJ2-2; 8 positions match TRBD2. The CDR3 loop spans 17 amino acids. Germline CDR1 is GTSNPN and CDR2 is SVGIG (reference sequence). V lost 0 bases to trimming and J lost 5 bases; unmatched junction nucleotides: 11. CDR3 sequence reads: CAWSVPVRGGGTGELFF. CDR3 DNA: TGTGCCTGGAGTGTTCCGGTCCGGGGGGGAGGGACCGGGGAGCTGTTTTTT.

The chain recombines TRBV5-1 with TRBJ2-1, with 7 bases aligning to TRBD2. The CDR3 is 15 amino acids. Germline V gene sequence: CDR1 SGHRS, CDR2 YFSETQ. J gave up 8 bases and V 0 bases, and 8 bases lay outside the gene matches. CDR3 loop: CASSLGASGLDEQFF. DNA for the CDR3: TGCGCCAGCAGCTTGGGCGCTAGCGGCTTGGATGAGCAGTTCTTC.

This sequence joins TRBV7-9 and TRBJ2-1, with D perhaps TRBD2 (5 bases). Looked up from germline, CDR1 is SEHNR and CDR2 is FQNEAQ (reference sequence). V was cut by 2 bases and J by 8 bases, with 10 bases left in between. This CDR3 is built from 13 residues. CDR3 amino acids: CASSLREQDEQFF. In DNA, the CDR3 is TGTGCCAGCAGCTTAAGGGAGCAAGATGAGCAGTTCTTC.

This sequence joins TRBV6-1 and TRBJ1-1; 7 nucleotides align to TRBD1. This CDR3 comprises 16 residues. The V and J ends lost 3 bases and 0 bases, in that order; junction bases with no gene match: 7. CDR1 and CDR2 from the germline V gene are MNHNS and SASEGT. CDR3 DNA sequence: TGTGCCAGCAGTGACCCGACAGGGAGGATGAACACTGAAGCTTTCTTT. Its translation: CASSDPTGRMNTEAFF.

This chain connects TRBV5-1 to TRBJ2-5; D ambiguous. The V end lost 0 bases, the J end lost 13 bases, and 13 bases lay between the germline ends. Germline CDR1 and CDR2: SGHRS and YFSETQ. The CDR3 totals 12 residues. CDR3 amino acids: CASSLDSLAPYF. The CDR3 DNA sequence: TGCGCCAGCAGCTTGGACAGTCTTGCGCCGTACTTC. The variable domain in full, completed from reference TRBV5-1 and TRBJ2-5, reads KAGVTQTPRYLIKTRGQQVTLSCSPISGHRSVSWYQQTPGQGLQFLFEYFSETQRNKGNFPGRFSGRQFSNSRSEMNVSTLELGDSALYLCASSLDSLAPYFGPGTRLLVL.

J is TRBJ2-5 and V is TRBV24-1; TRBD1 matches 11 bases. With 2 bases clipped from V and 4 bases from J, the junction kept 5 bases outside the gene matches. The CDR3 has 16 amino acids. Germline V CDR1 and CDR2: KGHDR, SFDVKD. In DNA form, the CDR3 reads TGTGCCACCAGTGATTCGGGGACAGGGGGAGGAGAGACCCAGTACTTC. This gives the protein CATSDSGTGGGETQYF.

The chain is built from TRBV2 and TRBJ1-2; 9 bases fit TRBD1. The germline V gene encodes CDR1 SNHLY and CDR2 FYNNEI. V was pared by 6 bases and J by 2 bases, with 7 bases of the junction left unmatched. The CDR3 has 15 amino acids. The CDR3 DNA is TGTGCCAGCAGGGGACAGGGTAGTGGCAACTATGGCTACACCTTC. Translating gives CASRGQGSGNYGYTF.

The rearrangement joins TRBV10-2 to TRBJ2-3, with TRBD1 matching 7 bases. V lost 0 bases, J lost 0 bases, and 3 bases stayed unmatched. CDR1 and CDR2 from the germline V gene are WSHSY and SAAADI. The CDR3 runs 16 residues. The DNA for the CDR3 is TGCGCCAGCAGTGAGTCGACAGGGTCTAGCACAGATACGCAGTATTTT. It translates to CASSESTGSSTDTQYF.

As regards this clone: At one of its ends the junction is not consistent with the germline gene, which may arise from a read error. This chain joins TRBV5-1 and TRBJ2-3, with 7 nucleotides matching TRBD2. CDR1 and CDR2 (germline): SGHRS, YFSETQ. There are 14 residues in the CDR3. The CDR3 is CASSLATSSSSSHF. The DNA of the CDR3 is TGCGCCAGCAGCTTGGCGACTAGCTCTTCCTCCTCGCATTTT.

V usage is TRBV13 and J usage is TRBJ1-3; D might be TRBD1 (6 bases). This CDR3 has 13 amino acids. With 3 bases removed from V and 7 bases from J, the gap between germline ends came to 10 bases. Germline V gives CDR1 PRHDT, CDR2 FYEKMQ (reference sequence). CDR3 protein: CASSFGQTNTIYF. As DNA, the CDR3 is TGTGCCAGCAGCTTCGGACAGACCAACACCATATATTTT.

The chain uses TRBV14 and TRBJ1-5; D remains unclear. The length of the CDR3 is 13 residues. Germline V gives CDR1 SGHDN, CDR2 FVKESK. Trimming shortened V by 2 bases and J by 4 bases, and 6 bases separated the two germline ends. CDR3 nucleotide sequence: TGTGCCAGCAGCCAATCCTCTAATCAGCCCCAGCATTTT. It codes for CASSQSSNQPQHF.

The rearrangement uses TRBV3-1 (or the pseudogene TRBV3-2) and TRBJ1-1, with 7 positions matching TRBD1. The CDR3 extends over 15 amino acids. The trim removed 4 bases at V and 2 bases at J, leaving 7 bases unmatched. In germline, CDR1 is LGHDT, CDR2 YNNKEL (reference sequence). In nucleotides, the CDR3 is TGTGCCAGCAGCCCCGTGGACAGGCTTAACACTGAAGCTTTCTTT. Its translation is CASSPVDRLNTEAFF.

This chain connects TRBV18 to TRBJ2-3; 7 nucleotides match TRBD2. J lost 0 bases, V lost 8 bases, and 5 bases had no gene match. Per germline, CDR1 KGHSH and CDR2 LQKENI. CDR3 length equals 14 residues. CDR3 bases: TGTGCCAGCACAAGACTAGCTAGCACAGATACGCAGTATTTT. This encodes CASTRLASTDTQYF. Using reference TRBV18 and TRBJ2-3 for the parts outside the CDR3, the full variable domain is NAGVMQNPRHLVRRRGQEARLRCSPMKGHSHVYWYRQLPEEGLKFMVYLQKENIIDESGMPKERFSAEFPKEGPSILRIQQVVRGDSAAYFCASTRLASTDTQYFGPGTRLTVL.

This rearrangement joins TRBV7-9 to TRBJ1-5; D might be TRBD1 (6 bases). Trimming shortened V by 7 bases and J by 5 bases, and 15 bases separated the two germline ends. Germline V gene data show CDR1 as SEHNR and CDR2 as FQNEAQ (reference sequence). The CDR3 is 14 residues long. CDR3 in amino acids: CASTQTGLDQPQHF. The DNA of the CDR3 is TGTGCCAGCACCCAAACAGGGCTTGATCAGCCCCAGCATTTT.

This chain joins TRBV7-9 and TRBJ1-4; D is ambiguous. The CDR3 is 14 amino acids. Germline V gene lookup returns CDR1 SEHNR and CDR2 FQNEAQ (reference sequence). V lost 3 bases and J lost 0, with 5 bases in between. CDR3 sequence (DNA): TGTGCCAGCAGCTTCTTTCCAACTAATGAAAAACTGTTTTTT. This encodes CASSFFPTNEKLFF.

The J gene is TRBJ1-2, the V gene TRBV18; D is unclear. Trimming took off 4 bases at V and 6 bases at J, with 12 bases between the two ends. CDR3 size: 13 residues. Germline V lookup: CDR1 KGHSH, CDR2 LQKENI. CDR3 in DNA: TGTGCCAGCTCACGAGCAGAGGAGGATGGCTACACCTTC. Protein: CASSRAEEDGYTF.

The chain combines TRBV7-2 with TRBJ2-5; 7 bases align to TRBD2. V lost 5 bases to trimming and J lost 5 bases; unmatched junction nucleotides: 8. The germline V gene encodes CDR1 SGHTA and CDR2 FQGNSA. The CDR3 loop spans 14 amino acids. DNA for the CDR3: TGTGCCAGCAGCCGCCAGGCGGGAGAGGAGACCCAGTACTTC. Amino acids: CASSRQAGEETQYF.

V usage is TRBV7-2 and J usage is TRBJ2-3; 8 bases agree with TRBD2. V dropped 1 base and J dropped 6; count of bases not matched to a gene: 6. The CDR3 runs 15 residues. CDR1 and CDR2 (germline): SGHTA, FQGNSA. CDR3 nucleotides: TGTGCCAGCAGCTTAGGTAGTAGCGGGGCCGATACGCAGTATTTT. It codes for CASSLGSSGADTQYF. Filled out from reference TRBV7-2 and TRBJ2-3, the complete variable domain reads GAGVSQSPSNKVTEKGKDVELRCDPISGHTALYWYRQSLGQGLEFLIYFQGNSAPDKSGLPSDRFSAERTGGSVSTLTIQRTQQEDSAVYLCASSLGSSGADTQYFGPGTRLTVL.

The gene calls are TRBV7-2 and TRBJ2-1, with TRBD2 identical over 8 bases. The CDR3 extends over 15 amino acids. Germline lookup yields CDR1 SGHTA and CDR2 FQGNSA. Unmatched junction bases numbered 5, after V lost 3 bases and J lost 4 bases. The DNA for the CDR3 is TGTGCCAGCAGCTTTAGCGGGACCACATACAATGAGCAGTTCTTC. Amino acids: CASSFSGTTYNEQFF.

The V call is TRBV5-1, the J call TRBJ1-1; no firm D call. The CDR3 length is 13 residues. V was cut by 4 bases and J by 2 bases, with 9 bases left in between. The germline V gene encodes CDR1 SGHRS and CDR2 YFSETQ. The DNA of the CDR3 is TGCGCCAGCAGCGCCAAGAGCAACACTGAAGCTTTCTTT. This encodes CASSAKSNTEAFF.

The gene calls are TRBV10-3 and TRBJ2-1; 12 nucleotides match TRBD2. Germline V gene sequence: CDR1 ENHRY, CDR2 SYGVKD. The CDR3 is made up of 13 amino acids. V shed 5 bases and J 11 bases; nucleotides not matched to a gene: 4. In nucleotides, the CDR3 is TGTGCCATCAGTCTAGCGGGAGGGCCAAAGCAGTTCTTC. As protein: CAISLAGGPKQFF.